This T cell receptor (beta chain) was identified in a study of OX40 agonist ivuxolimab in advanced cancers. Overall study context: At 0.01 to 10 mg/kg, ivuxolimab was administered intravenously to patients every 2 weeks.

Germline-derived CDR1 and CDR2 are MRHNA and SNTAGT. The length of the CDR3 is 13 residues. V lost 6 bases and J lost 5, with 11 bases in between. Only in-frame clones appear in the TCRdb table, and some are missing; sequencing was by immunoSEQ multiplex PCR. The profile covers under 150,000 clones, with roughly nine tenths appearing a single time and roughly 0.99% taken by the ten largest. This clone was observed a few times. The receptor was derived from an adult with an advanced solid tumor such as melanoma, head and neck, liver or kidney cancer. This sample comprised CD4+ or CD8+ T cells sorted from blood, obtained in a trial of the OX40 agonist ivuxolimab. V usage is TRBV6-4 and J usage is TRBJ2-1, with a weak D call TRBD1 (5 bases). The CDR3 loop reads CASSEQVDNEQFF. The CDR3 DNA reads TGTGCCAGCAGCGAACAGGTGGACAATGAGCAGTTCTTC.